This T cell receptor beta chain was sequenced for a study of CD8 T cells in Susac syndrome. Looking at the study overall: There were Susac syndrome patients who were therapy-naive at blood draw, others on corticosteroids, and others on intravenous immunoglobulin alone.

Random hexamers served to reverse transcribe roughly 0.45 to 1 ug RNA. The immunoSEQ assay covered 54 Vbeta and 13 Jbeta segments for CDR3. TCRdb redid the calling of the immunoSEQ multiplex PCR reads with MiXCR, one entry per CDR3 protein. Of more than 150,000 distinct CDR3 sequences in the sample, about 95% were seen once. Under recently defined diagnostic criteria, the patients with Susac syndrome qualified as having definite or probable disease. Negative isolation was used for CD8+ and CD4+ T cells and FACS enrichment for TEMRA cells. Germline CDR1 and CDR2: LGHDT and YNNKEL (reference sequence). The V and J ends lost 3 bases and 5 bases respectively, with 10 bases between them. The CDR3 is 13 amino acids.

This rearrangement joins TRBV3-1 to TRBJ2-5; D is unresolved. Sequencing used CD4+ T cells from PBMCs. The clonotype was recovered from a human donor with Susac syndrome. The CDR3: CASSQGSAETQYF. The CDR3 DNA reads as TGTGCCAGCAGCCAGGGCAGTGCGGAGACCCAGTACTTC.